The source of this T cell receptor (beta chain) is a study of T cell repertoires in cytomegalovirus infection. Turning to the study itself: HLA-C-restricted CMV epitopes, recently identified, and well-studied HLA-B-restricted ones were used by the study. An indication of both CMV infection and matching HLA type came from public TCR beta signatures. Broader study findings: It was HLA-C-restricted CMV-specific TCR beta clonotypes that dominated the response ex vivo. Using cumulative public TCR beta family frequency, the authors identified those who carried CMV together with the relevant HLA.

To note about this clonotype: The antigen is unknown.

The CDR3 contains 18 residues. Germline V gene sequence: CDR1 KGHDR, CDR2 SFDVKD. Trimming cost V 3 bases and J 3 bases; bases outside gene matches: 15. TCRdb used MiXCR to reprocess the reads, holding one entry per CDR3 protein. Of about 700,000 distinct CDR3 sequences detected, 33% appear once; the ten largest clones hold roughly 18%. This sample comprised cultured PBMCs, obtained from culture after CMV antigen stimulation. The V gene is TRBV24-1, the J gene TRBJ2-7; TRBD2 matches 8 bases. The clonotype originates from a human donor in good health (CMV status not recorded). Some clones in this sample may be carry-over from other donors' samples. The CDR3 protein is CATSDPLRSGKRSYEQYF. CDR3 coding DNA: TGTGCCACCAGTGATCCGTTGCGTAGCGGGAAACGTAGCTACGAGCAGTACTTC.